This T cell receptor (beta chain) was profiled in a study of blood T cell repertoires in COVID-19 (dated by TCRdb to the early 2020s). A note on the overall study: The collaborator samples originated in the United States, Italy and Spain and spanned the acute and convalescent phases of COVID-19. The material from the prospective study consisted of cDNA or gDNA derived from T cells, B-cell-depleted T cells, or PBMCs. Subjects who had been exposed to COVID-19, were actively infected with it, or had recovered from it provided the deeply sampled blood TCRbeta repertoires that made up the dataset. The repertoires were released in a freely available public database intended as a resource for research on the immune response to SARS-CoV-2. Samples were obtained from the ongoing ImmuneRACE study (first 160 participants) and from over 1,000 subjects provided by 6 global collaborators. The sample metadata nearly always contained a de-identified subject ID, COVID-19 status, age in years and sex. Where HLA class I and class II types were available, the types were taken from metadata supplied by the sample provider, not from assay-based typing.

Broader findings and caveats from the paper: The amount of clinical and demographic metadata varied by source and participant and was provided uncurated.

The CDR3 goes from the cysteine to the phenylalanine over 14 residues. Only CDR3 DNA remains: 42 bases, in frame from the first base. CDR1 is given as SGHAT and CDR2 as FQNNGV, both from the germline V gene. The V and J ends are trimmed by 5 bases and 0 bases, leaving 8 bases between them. The immunoSEQ Assay, a bias-controlled multiplex PCR, was used to amplify TCRbeta CDR3 regions from genomic DNA. On the study's bioinformatics: Within the assay, amplification of reference gene primers was used to estimate how many nucleated cells each sample contained. Sequence reads were collapsed and filtered to measure the absolute abundance of every unique TCRbeta CDR3 rearrangement. Productive Simpson clonality was computed per sample as the square root of Simpson's diversity index over productive rearrangements. Imported from immuneACCESS, the table was reduced by TCRdb to in-frame sequences with V and J called. These copies leave out some clones; in studies compared against another copy, an unresolved V gene accounts for under half, and the cause of the remainder is not known. That table supplies the V and J calls and clone size; D and trimming were determined from the DNA. The sample profile shows approximately 530,000 clones; about 89% of them were found once. The ten largest clones capture less than 9% of the sample.

In Seattle, one collaborating source enrolled patients while the infection was active and tracked those patients longitudinally over the course of disease. Whole blood was collected in K2EDTA tubes by collaborating institutions according to the institutions' own protocols. For TCRbeta analysis, collaborators shipped samples in one of three forms: frozen whole blood, isolated PBMCs, or DNA extracted from either of those sample types. As for this clone: It lacks a known antigen. Qualities for individual bases were not recorded, and no much larger clone is one base off.

The chain is encoded by TRBV11-2 joined to TRBJ1-3, with the identity of the D gene unclear. This receptor was obtained from a woman aged 45-60 years with COVID-19, enrolled during active disease. Specimen: peripheral blood. The nucleotides are TGTGCCAGCAGCCCAGTTTCCTCTGGAAACACCATATATTTT. This gives the protein CASSPVSSGNTIYF.